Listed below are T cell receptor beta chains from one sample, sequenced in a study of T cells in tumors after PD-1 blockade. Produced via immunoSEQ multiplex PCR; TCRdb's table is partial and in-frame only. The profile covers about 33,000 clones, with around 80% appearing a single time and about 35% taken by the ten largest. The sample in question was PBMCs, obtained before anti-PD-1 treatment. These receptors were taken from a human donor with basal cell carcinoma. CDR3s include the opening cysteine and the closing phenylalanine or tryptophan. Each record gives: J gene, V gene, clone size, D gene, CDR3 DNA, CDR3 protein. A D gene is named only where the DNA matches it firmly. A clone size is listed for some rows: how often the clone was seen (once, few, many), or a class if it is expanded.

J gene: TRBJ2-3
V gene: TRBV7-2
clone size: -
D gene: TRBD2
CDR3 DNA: TGTGCCAGCAGCTTAGGACTAGCGGGGGGAACAGATACGCAGTATTTT
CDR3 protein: CASSLGLAGGTDTQYF

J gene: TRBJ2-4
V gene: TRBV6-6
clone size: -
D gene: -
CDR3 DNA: TGTGCCAGCAGTCCAGGACTTGACTTAGCCAAAAACATTCAGTACTTC
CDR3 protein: CASSPGLDLAKNIQYF

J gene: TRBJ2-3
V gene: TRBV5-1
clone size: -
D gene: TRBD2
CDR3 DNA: TGCGCCAGCAGCAGGACTAGCGCGTCTAGCACAGATACGCAGTATTTT
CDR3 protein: CASSRTSASSTDTQYF

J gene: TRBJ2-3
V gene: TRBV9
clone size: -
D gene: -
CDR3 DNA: TGTGCCAGCAGCCCAGCCCGCGGGGGCGCAGCAGATACGCAGTATTTT
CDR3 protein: CASSPARGGAADTQYF

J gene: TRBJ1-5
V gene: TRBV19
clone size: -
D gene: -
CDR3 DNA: TGTGCCAGTAGTATGGGTGTGCTAGAAATCAATAGCAATCAGCCCCAGCATTTT
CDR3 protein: CASSMGVLEINSNQPQHF

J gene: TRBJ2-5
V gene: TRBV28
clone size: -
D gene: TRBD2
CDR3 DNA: TGTGCCAGCAGTTCTAGCGGGAGAGGGCGTGGGGAGACCCAGTACTTC
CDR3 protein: CASSSSGRGRGETQYF

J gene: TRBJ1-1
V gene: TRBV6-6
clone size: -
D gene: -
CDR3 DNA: TGTGCCAGCAGTTACCGTAACACTGAAGCTTTCTTT
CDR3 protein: CASSYRNTEAFF

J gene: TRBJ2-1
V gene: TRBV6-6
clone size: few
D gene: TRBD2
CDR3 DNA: TGTGCCAGCAGTTCGAGCGGGGGGATCTACAATGAGCAGTTCTTC
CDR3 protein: CASSSSGGIYNEQFF

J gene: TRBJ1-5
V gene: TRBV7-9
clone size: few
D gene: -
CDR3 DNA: TGTGCCAGCAGCTTAGTGGCGGGAGCTTTGAATCAGCCCCAGCATTTT
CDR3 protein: CASSLVAGALNQPQHF

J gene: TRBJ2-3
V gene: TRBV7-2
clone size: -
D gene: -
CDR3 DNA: TGTGCCAGCAGGAGCAGGCCCGGGACTTCCACAGATACGCAGTATTTT
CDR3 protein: CASRSRPGTSTDTQYF

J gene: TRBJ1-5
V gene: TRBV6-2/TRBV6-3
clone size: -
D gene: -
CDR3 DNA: TGTGCCAGCAGTTACACGGGGCTCCTGCAGCCCCAGCATTTT
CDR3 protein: CASSYTGLLQPQHF

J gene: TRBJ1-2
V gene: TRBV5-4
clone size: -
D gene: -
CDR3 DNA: TGTGCCAGCAGCTCGACGGAAAGCTATGGCTACACCTTC
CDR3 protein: CASSSTESYGYTF

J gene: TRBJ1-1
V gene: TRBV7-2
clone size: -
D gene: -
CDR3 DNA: TGTGCCAGCAGCTTAAATCCGGGGACGGGGACTGAAGCTTTCTTT
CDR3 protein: CASSLNPGTGTEAFF

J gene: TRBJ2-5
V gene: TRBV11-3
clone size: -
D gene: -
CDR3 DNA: TGTGCCAGCAGCCACCGGGATGGGGAGACCCAGTACTTC
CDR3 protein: CASSHRDGETQYF

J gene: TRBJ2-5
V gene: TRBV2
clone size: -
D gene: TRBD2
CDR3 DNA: TGTGCCAGCAGTGAAGAATGGCTAGCGGAAGAGACCCAGTACTTC
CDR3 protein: CASSEEWLAEETQYF

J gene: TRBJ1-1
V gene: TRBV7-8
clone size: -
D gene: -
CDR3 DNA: TGTGCCAGCAGCTTAGCGGGGGGGAACACTGAAGCTTTCTTT
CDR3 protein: CASSLAGGNTEAFF

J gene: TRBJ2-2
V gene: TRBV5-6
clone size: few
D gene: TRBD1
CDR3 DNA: TGTGCCAGCAGCTTCCGGGACAGGAACACCGGGGAGCTGTTTTTT
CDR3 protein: CASSFRDRNTGELFF

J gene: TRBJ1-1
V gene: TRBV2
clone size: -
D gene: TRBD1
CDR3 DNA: TGTGCCAGCAGTTCCCGGGACAGGGGGCCTCACACTGAAGCTTTCTTT
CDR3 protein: CASSSRDRGPHTEAFF

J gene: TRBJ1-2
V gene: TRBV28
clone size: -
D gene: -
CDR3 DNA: TGTGCCAGCATCATGGGGGGAGGCTACACCTTC
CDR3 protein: CASIMGGGYTF

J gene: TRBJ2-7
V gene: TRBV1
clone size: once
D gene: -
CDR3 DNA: TGCACCAGCAGCCAGAAACTTAGGACTTTAACCTACGAGCAGTACTTC
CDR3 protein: CTSSQKLRTLTYEQYF

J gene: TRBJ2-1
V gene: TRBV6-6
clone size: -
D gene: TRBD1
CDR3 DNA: TGTGCCAGCAGTTACTCGAGGCAGGGACAGTACAATGAGCAGTTCTTC
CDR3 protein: CASSYSRQGQYNEQFF

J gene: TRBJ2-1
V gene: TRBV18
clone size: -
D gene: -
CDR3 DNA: TGTGCCAGCTCAACCGCAGGGGGGCTTAAGGATGAGCAGTTCTTC
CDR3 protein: CASSTAGGLKDEQFF

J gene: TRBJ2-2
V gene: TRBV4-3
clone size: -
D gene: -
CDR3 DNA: TGCGCCAGCAGCCAAGATGGGCAGGGGAGTAGGGCGAACACCGGGGAGCTGTTTTTT
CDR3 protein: CASSQDGQGSRANTGELFF

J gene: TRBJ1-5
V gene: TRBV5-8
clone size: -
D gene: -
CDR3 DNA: TGTGCCAGCAGCTTCGCTGGGGGGTATCAGCCCCAGCATTTT
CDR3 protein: CASSFAGGYQPQHF

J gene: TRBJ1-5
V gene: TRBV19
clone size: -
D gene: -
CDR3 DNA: TGTGCCAGTAGTAGGGGCGTCCCTCCAAGCAATCAGCCCCAGCATTTT
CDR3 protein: CASSRGVPPSNQPQHF

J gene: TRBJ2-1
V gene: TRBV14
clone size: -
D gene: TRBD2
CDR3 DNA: TGTGCCAGCAGTTCGGGACTAGCGGGTTACAATGAGCAGTTCTTC
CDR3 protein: CASSSGLAGYNEQFF

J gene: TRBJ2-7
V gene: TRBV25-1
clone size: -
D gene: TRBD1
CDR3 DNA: TGTGCCAGCAGTACACCAGGGGGCCCCTACGAGCAGTACTTC
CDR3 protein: CASSTPGGPYEQYF

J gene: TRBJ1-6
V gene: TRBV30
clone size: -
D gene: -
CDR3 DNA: TGTGCCTGGACCCCGGAGACTCCCTTCTCCTATAATTCACCCCTCCACTTT
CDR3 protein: CAWTPETPFSYNSPLHF

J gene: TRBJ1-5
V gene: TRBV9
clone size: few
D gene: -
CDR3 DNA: TGTGCCAGCAGCGTGGGCAGGGAGACCCAGCCCCAGCATTTT
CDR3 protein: CASSVGRETQPQHF

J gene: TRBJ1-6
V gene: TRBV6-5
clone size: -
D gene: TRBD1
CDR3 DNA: TGTGCCAGCGGACGACAGGGTCTGGCTTGGTCACCCCTCCACTTT
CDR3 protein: CASGRQGLAWSPLHF